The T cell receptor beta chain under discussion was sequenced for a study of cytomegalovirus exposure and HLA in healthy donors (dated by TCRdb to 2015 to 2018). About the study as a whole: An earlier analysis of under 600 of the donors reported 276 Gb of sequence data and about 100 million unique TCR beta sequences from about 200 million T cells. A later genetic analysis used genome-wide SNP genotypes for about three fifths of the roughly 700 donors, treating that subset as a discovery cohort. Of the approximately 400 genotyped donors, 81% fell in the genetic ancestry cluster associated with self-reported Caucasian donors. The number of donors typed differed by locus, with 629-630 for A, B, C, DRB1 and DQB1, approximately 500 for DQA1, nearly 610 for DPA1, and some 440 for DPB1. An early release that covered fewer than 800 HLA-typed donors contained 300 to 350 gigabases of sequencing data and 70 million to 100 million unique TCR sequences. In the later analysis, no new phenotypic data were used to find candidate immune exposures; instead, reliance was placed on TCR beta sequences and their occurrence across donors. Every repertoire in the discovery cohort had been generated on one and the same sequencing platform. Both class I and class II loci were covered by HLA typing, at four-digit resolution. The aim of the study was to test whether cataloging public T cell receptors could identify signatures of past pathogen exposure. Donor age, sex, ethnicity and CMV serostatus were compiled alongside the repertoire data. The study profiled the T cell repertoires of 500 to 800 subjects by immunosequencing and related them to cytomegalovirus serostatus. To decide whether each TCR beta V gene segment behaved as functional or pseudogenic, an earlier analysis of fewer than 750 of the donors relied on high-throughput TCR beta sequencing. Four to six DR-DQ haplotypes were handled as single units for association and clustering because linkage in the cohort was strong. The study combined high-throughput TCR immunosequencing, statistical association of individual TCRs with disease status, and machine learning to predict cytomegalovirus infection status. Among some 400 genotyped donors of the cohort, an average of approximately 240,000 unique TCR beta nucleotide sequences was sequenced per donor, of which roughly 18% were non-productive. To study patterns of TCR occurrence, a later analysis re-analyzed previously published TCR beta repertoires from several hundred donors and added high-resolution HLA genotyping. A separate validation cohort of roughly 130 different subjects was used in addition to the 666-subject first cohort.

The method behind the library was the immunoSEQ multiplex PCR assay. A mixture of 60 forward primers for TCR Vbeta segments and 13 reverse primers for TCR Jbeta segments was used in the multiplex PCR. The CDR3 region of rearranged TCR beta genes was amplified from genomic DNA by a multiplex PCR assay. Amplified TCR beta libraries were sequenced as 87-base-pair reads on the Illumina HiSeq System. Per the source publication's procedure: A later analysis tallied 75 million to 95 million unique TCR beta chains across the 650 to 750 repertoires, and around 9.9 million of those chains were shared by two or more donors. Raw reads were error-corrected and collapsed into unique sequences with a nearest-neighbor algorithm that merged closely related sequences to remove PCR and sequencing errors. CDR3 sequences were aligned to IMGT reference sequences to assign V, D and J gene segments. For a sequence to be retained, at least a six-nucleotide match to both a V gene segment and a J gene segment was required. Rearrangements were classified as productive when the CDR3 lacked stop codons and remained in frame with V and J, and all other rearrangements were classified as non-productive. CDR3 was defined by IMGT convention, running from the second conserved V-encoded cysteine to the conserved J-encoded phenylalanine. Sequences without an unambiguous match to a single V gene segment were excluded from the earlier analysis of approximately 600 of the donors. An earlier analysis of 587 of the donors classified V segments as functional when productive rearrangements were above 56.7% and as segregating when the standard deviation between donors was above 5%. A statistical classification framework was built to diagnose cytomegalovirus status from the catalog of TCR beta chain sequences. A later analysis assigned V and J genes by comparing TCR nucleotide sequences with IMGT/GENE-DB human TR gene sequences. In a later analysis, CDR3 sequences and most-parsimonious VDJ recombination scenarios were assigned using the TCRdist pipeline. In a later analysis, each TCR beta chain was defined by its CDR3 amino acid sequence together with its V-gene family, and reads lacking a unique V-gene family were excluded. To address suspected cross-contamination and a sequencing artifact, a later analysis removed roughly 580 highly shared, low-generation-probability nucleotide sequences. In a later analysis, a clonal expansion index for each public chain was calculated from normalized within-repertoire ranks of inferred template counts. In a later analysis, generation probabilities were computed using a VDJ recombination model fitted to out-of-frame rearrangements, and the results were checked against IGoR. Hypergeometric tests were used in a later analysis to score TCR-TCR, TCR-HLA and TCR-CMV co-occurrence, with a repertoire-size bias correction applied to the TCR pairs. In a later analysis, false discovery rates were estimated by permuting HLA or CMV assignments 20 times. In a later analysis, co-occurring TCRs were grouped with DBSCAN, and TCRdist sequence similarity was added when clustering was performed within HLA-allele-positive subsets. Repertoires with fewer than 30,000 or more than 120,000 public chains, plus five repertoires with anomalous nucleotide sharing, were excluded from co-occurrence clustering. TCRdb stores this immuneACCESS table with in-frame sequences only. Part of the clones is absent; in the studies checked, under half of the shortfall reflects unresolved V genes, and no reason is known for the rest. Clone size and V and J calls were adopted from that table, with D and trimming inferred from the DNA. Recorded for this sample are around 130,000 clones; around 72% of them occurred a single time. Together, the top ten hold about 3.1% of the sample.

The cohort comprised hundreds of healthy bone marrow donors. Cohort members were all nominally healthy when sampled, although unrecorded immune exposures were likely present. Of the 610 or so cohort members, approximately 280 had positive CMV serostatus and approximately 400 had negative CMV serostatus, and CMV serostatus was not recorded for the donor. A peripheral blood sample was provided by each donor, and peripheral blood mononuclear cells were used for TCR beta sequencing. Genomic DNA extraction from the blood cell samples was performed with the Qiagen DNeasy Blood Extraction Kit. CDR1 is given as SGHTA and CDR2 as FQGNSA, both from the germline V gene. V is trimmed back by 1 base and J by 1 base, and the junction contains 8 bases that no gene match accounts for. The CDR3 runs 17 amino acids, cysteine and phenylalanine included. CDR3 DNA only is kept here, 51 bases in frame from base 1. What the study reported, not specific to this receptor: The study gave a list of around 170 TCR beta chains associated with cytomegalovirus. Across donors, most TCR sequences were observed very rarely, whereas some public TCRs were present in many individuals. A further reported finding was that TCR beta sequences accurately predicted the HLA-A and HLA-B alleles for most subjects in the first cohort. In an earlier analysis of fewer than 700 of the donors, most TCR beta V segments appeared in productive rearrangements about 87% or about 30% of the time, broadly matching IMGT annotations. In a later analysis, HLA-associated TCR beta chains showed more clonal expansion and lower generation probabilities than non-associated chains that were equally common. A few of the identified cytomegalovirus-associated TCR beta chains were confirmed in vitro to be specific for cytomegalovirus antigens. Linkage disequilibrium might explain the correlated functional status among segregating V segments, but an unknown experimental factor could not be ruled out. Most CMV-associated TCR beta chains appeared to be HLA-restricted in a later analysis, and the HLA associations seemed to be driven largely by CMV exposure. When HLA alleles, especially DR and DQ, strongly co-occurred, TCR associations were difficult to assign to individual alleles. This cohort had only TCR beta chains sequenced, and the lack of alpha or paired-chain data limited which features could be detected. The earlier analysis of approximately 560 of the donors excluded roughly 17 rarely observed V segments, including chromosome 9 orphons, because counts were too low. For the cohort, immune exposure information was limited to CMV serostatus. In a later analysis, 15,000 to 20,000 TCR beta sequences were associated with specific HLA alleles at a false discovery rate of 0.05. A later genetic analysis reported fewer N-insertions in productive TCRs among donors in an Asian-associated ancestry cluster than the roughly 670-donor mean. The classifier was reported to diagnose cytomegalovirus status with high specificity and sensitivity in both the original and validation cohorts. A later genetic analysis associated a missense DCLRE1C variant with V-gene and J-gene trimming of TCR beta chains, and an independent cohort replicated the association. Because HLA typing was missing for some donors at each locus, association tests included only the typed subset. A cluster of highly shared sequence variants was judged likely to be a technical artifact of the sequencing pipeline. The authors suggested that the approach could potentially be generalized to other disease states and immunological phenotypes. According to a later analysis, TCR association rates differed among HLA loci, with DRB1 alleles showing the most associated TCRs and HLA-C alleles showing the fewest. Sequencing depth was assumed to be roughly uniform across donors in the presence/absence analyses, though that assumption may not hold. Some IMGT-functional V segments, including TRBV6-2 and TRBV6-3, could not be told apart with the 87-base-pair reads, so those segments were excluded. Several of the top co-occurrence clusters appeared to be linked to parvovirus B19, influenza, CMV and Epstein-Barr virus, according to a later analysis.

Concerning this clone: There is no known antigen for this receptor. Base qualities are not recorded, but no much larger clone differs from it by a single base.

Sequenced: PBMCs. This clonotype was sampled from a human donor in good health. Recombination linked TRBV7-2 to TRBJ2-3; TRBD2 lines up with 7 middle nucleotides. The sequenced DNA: TGTGCCAGCAGCTTAGATCGGGGCGGGAGTGGCACAGATACGCAGTATTTT. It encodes CASSLDRGGSGTDTQYF.